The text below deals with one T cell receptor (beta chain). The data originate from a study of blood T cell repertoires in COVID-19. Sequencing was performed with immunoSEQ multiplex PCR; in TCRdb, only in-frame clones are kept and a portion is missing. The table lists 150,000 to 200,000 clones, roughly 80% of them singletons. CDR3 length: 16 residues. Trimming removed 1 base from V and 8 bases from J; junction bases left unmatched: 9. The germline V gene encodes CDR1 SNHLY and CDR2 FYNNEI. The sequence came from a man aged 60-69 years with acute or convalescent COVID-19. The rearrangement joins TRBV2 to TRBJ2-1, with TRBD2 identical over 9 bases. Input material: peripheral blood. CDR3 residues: CASSEGKASGDHEQFF. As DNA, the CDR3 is TGTGCCAGCAGTGAAGGAAAGGCTAGCGGGGACCATGAGCAGTTCTTC.